One sample yielded the 25 T cell receptor beta chains listed below, sequenced in a study of blood T cells in healthy people across ages. Alongside a J-beta primer mix, a sample-barcoded 5' primer served in a second PCR lasting roughly 6 to 11 cycles. TCRdb called the 5' RACE reads again in MiXCR, with one record for every CDR3 protein. The sample contains 800,000 to 900,000 distinct CDR3 sequences, approximately 67% of which appear only once. The sequenced sample consisted of blood. Receptors were obtained from a man aged 30-40 years in good health.

The CDR3: CASSYRITTGSKQYF. Written as DNA, the CDR3 is TGTGCCAGCAGTTACCGGATAACGACAGGTTCGAAGCAGTACTTC. V is TRBV6-5 and J is TRBJ2-4; D might be TRBD1 (6 bases). This CDR3 contains 15 residues. Trimming removed 2 bases at V and 13 bases at J, with 21 bases between. CDR1 MNHEY and CDR2 SVGAGI come from the germline V gene.

The chain couples TRBV4-2 to TRBJ2-7; tentative D call: TRBD1 (5 bases). Germline values: CDR1 LGHNA, CDR2 YNFKEQ. Trimming stripped 0 bases from V and 2 bases from J, with 17 bases between. CDR3 length: 17 amino acids. CDR3 amino acids: CASSQDLGHRATYEQYF. DNA for the CDR3: TGTGCCAGCAGCCAAGATCTAGGACACCGAGCGACCTACGAGCAGTACTTC.

Only a few counts were recorded for this clonotype. The chain joins TRBV25-1 to TRBJ2-7; no clear D gene. Trimming took off 2 bases at V and 6 bases at J, with 11 bases between the two ends. This CDR3 region has 13 residues. Per germline, CDR1 MGHDK and CDR2 SYGVNS. CDR3 bases: TGTGCCAGCAGTGAAGCCGCAGTGGGCGAGCAGTACTTC. It yields the protein CASSEAAVGEQYF.

The genes are TRBV20-1 and TRBJ2-5; 8 bases fit TRBD2. V lost 5 bases and J lost 11; bases outside the gene matches: 7. The CDR3 extends over 11 amino acids. Germline V lookup: CDR1 DFQATT, CDR2 SNEGSKA (reference sequence). In nucleotides, the CDR3 is TGCAGTGCTCCGGGGGGGAATGAGCAGTACTTC. This gives the protein CSAPGGNEQYF.

The chain uses TRBV6-5 and TRBJ2-4, with TRBD2 as a possible D gene (5 bases). Germline lookup yields CDR1 MNHEY and CDR2 SVGAGI. CDR3 length: 17 amino acids. V gave up 0 bases and J gave up 3 bases, with 15 bases separating them. In DNA, the CDR3 is TGTGCCAGCAGTTACTCAGGTTACGGGGTGGGCAAAAACATTCAGTACTTC. Its translation: CASSYSGYGVGKNIQYF.

V and J are TRBV18 and TRBJ1-5; D remains unclear. CDR1 and CDR2 from the germline V gene are KGHSH and LQKENI. The CDR3 consists of 14 residues. The germline V and J ends were trimmed by 2 bases and 9 bases, with 14 bases remaining between them. The CDR3: CASSPENRVPPQHF. Written as DNA, the CDR3 is TGTGCCAGCTCACCAGAGAATAGGGTTCCGCCCCAGCATTTT.

This clonotype was seen a single time. This could be a read error, since a much larger clone is one nucleotide away. The chain carries TRBV4-3 and TRBJ2-5, with D unresolved. This CDR3 contains 15 residues. V was trimmed by 4 bases and J by 11 bases, leaving 23 bases between them. Germline CDR1 is LGHNA and CDR2 is YSLEER. The CDR3 loop is CASSPSDSLVNEQYF. DNA for the CDR3: TGCGCCAGCAGCCCATCTGACTCCCTAGTTAATGAGCAGTACTTC.

This sequence joins TRBV9 and TRBJ1-2, with D tentatively TRBD1 (6 bases). Germline assignment: CDR1 SGDLS and CDR2 YYNGEE. CDR3 length: 15 amino acids. Between the trimmed V and J ends, which lost 0 bases and 4 bases, there was a span of 13 bases. The CDR3 sequence: CASSVGFGGRYGYTF. CDR3 in DNA: TGTGCCAGCAGCGTAGGGTTTGGGGGGCGCTATGGCTACACCTTC.

The chain links TRBV4-3 to TRBJ2-7; D uncertain. CDR1 LGHNA and CDR2 YSLEER come from the germline V gene. Trimming removed 0 bases at V and 0 bases at J, with 15 bases between. The CDR3 extends over 17 amino acids. CDR3 protein: CASSQDLHGRNSYEQYF. CDR3 sequence (DNA): TGCGCCAGCAGCCAAGATTTACACGGACGAAACTCCTACGAGCAGTACTTC.

This clonotype came up a few times. This chain uses TRBV4-2 with TRBJ2-1, with D perhaps given as TRBD1 or TRBD2 (5 bases each). The CDR3 has 13 residues. V was trimmed by 5 bases and J by 8 bases, leaving 13 bases between them. Germline V lookup: CDR1 LGHNA, CDR2 YNFKEQ. The CDR3 region is CASSYGAGDEQFF. The CDR3 nucleotides are TGTGCCAGCAGCTACGGGGCCGGGGATGAGCAGTTCTTC.

This clonotype was counted between two and nine times. The V and J genes are TRBV21-1 and TRBJ2-7; no check of the table's D call, TRBD2, against the DNA was made. TRBV21-1 is a pseudogene segment. The CDR3 loop spans 16 amino acids. The CDR3 protein is CASSKVSGGLPYEQYF. The CDR3 coding sequence is TGTGCCAGCAGCAAAGTCAGCGGGGGACTCCCCTACGAGCAGTACTTC.

This clonotype has only a few counts. The chain has TRBV6-5 and TRBJ2-7; 9 nucleotides match TRBD1. V shed 3 bases and J 7 bases; nucleotides not matched to a gene: 7. Germline CDR1 is MNHEY and CDR2 is SVGAGI. CDR3 length: 14 residues. Here the CDR3 reads CASSYLQGAGEQYF. The CDR3 bases are TGTGCCAGCAGTTATTTACAGGGGGCAGGTGAGCAGTACTTC.

The rearrangement links TRBV20-1 to TRBJ2-2, with D uncertain. V was cut by 3 bases and J by 4 bases, with 15 bases left in between. This CDR3 is 15 amino acids long. Germline values: CDR1 DFQATT, CDR2 SNEGSKA (reference sequence). The DNA for the CDR3 is TGCAGTGCTAGGGACCCAGGTCGGAGCACCGGGGAGCTGTTTTTT. This sequence encodes CSARDPGRSTGELFF.

The chain carries TRBV5-5 and TRBJ1-2; a weak D match, TRBD1 (6 bases). The germline V and J ends were trimmed by 0 bases and 5 bases, with 17 bases remaining between them. Germline V gene data show CDR1 as SGHKS and CDR2 as YYEKEE (reference sequence). This CDR3 region has 16 residues. In DNA, the CDR3 is TGTGCCAGCAGCTTGGGGCAGGGGATCTCTCTATATGGCTACACCTTC. This gives the protein CASSLGQGISLYGYTF.

This clonotype was picked up a small number of times. The chain joins TRBV20-1 to TRBJ2-3, with a weak D call TRBD2 (6 bases). CDR1 is DFQATT and CDR2 is SNEGSKA in the germline V gene (reference sequence). The CDR3 contains 15 residues. V was pared by 4 bases and J by 0 bases, with 14 bases between. The CDR3 sequence: CSAIPGDPSTDTQYF. CDR3 bases: TGCAGTGCTATACCGGGGGACCCTAGCACAGATACGCAGTATTTT.

The chain carries TRBV28 and TRBJ1-1; D gene uncertain. The CDR3 runs 12 residues. Germline V CDR1 and CDR2: MDHEN, SYDVKM. Deletions cut 7 bases from V and 5 bases from J, with 11 bases between. In DNA, the CDR3 is TGTGCCAGCAATGTCTGGGGAACTGAAGCTTTCTTT. Its translation: CASNVWGTEAFF.

This clonotype was seen a handful of times. The V call is TRBV7-9, the J call TRBJ2-2; TRBD2 might be the D (5 bases). The germline V gene encodes CDR1 SEHNR and CDR2 FQNEAQ (reference sequence). The CDR3 is made up of 15 amino acids. Trimming stripped 6 bases from V and 4 bases from J, with 15 bases between. In DNA form, the CDR3 reads TGTGCCAGCAGGCCCTATGCGGGCGGCACCGGGGAGCTGTTTTTT. As protein: CASRPYAGGTGELFF. The full variable domain, rest sourced from reference TRBV7-9 and TRBJ2-2, is DTGVSQNPRHKITKRGQNVTFRCDPISEHNRLYWYRQTLGQGPEFLTYFQNEAQLEKSRLLSDRFSAERPKGSFSTLEIQRTEQGDSAMYLCASRPYAGGTGELFFGEGSRLTVL.

The V call is TRBV27, the J call TRBJ2-2, with D uncertain. Per germline, CDR1 MNHEY and CDR2 SMNVEV (reference sequence). This CDR3 region has 15 residues. Trimming cost V 5 bases and J 1 base, with 11 bases left between them. The CDR3 nucleotides read TGTGCCAGCAGTACCACTTGGAAGAACACCGGGGAGCTGTTTTTT. Its translation is CASSTTWKNTGELFF.

The CDR3 region is CATSGEQNYNEQFF. The CDR3 DNA is TGTGCCACCAGTGGGGAACAGAATTACAATGAGCAGTTCTTC. The chain employs TRBV24-1 and TRBJ2-1; D remains ambiguous. This CDR3 region has 14 residues. Germline V lookup: CDR1 KGHDR, CDR2 SFDVKD. Trimming pared 5 bases from V and 4 bases from J, leaving 11 bases between.

J is TRBJ2-7 and V is TRBV3-1, with D possibly TRBD1 on 8 matching bases. In germline, CDR1 is LGHDT, CDR2 YNNKEL (reference sequence). V lost 1 base and J 7 bases, leaving 20 bases between the germline ends. There are 16 residues in the CDR3. The CDR3 reads CASSQGGYRGGQEQYF. The CDR3 region has the DNA TGTGCCAGCAGCCAAGGGGGGTACAGGGGGGGTCAAGAGCAGTACTTC.

This clonotype was detected only once. This sequence joins TRBV6-4 and TRBJ2-3, with D tentatively TRBD2 (7 bases). The CDR3 totals 16 residues. Trimming removed 7 bases at V and 4 bases at J, with 21 bases between. Germline loops: CDR1 MRHNA, CDR2 SNTAGT. In DNA, the CDR3 is TGTGCCAGCACCCAGGAGGGGGGGGAGGCTTCAGATACGCAGTATTTT. Its protein product is CASTQEGGEASDTQYF.

This chain connects TRBV7-2 to TRBJ2-5; 7 bases fit TRBD2. Per the germline V gene, CDR1 is SGHTA and CDR2 is FQGNSA. Germline trimming cut 5 bases from V and 2 bases from J; bases unmatched to any gene: 8. The CDR3 is made up of 15 amino acids. CDR3 protein: CASSTQRGPQETQYF. The CDR3 nucleotides are TGTGCCAGCAGCACTCAGCGGGGTCCGCAAGAGACCCAGTACTTC.

The chain's CDR3 is CSGRQGVYNEQFF. The CDR3 DNA is TGCAGCGGTCGACAGGGTGTCTACAATGAGCAGTTCTTC. The rearrangement links TRBV29-1 to TRBJ2-1; 7 bases are a match to TRBD1. The germline V gene encodes CDR1 SQVTM and CDR2 ANQGSEA. Germline trimming cut 7 bases from V and 3 bases from J; bases unmatched to any gene: 6. The CDR3 sequence is 13 residues long.

In this sample, this clonotype turned up once. The J gene is TRBJ1-2, the V gene TRBV10-3; TRBD1 matches at 10 bases. Trimming removed 7 bases from V and 6 bases from J; junction bases left unmatched: 5. Germline V gene sequence: CDR1 ENHRY, CDR2 SYGVKD. CDR3 length: 13 amino acids. The CDR3 DNA follows: TGTGCCATCAATACCGGGACAGGGGATGGCTACACCTTC. Its protein product is CAINTGTGDGYTF.

The rearrangement joins TRBV15 to TRBJ2-5; D is unresolved. There are 15 residues in the CDR3. Germline V gives CDR1 LNHNV, CDR2 YYDKDF (reference sequence). V lost 1 base, J lost 1 base, and 10 bases lay in between. In nucleotides, the CDR3 is TGTGCCACCAGCAGAGGTCGCATGTTCCAAGAGACCCAGTACTTC. The encoded protein is CATSRGRMFQETQYF.